These 29 T cell receptor beta chains were sequenced from one sample in a study of early T cells in non-severe SARS-CoV-2 infection (dated by TCRdb to the early 2020s). Libraries were constructed by 5' RACE. The run used a NextSeq 500. TCRdb reworked the public reads: Q25 trimming with fastp, MiXCR clone assembly, productive beta chains retained. Duplicate CDR3 protein sequences are folded into a single record with the most common DNA and genes. This sample comprises 90,000 or so distinct CDR3 sequences, more than 13% of them detected only once. The leading ten clones occupy around 5.1% of the sample. The material sequenced was whole blood. The source is an adult who was a healthcare worker with PCR-confirmed SARS-CoV-2 infection or an uninfected control (not recorded which).

This chain connects TRBV29-1 to TRBJ2-7, with 7 positions matching TRBD1. Unmatched junction bases numbered 4, after V lost 0 bases and J lost 2 bases. Germline CDR1 is SQVTM and CDR2 is ANQGSEA. The CDR3 has 14 amino acids. The CDR3 region has the DNA TGCAGCGTTGAAGATGGGACAGAGACCTACGAGCAGTACTTC. Amino acids: CSVEDGTETYEQYF.

This clonotype was recorded a few times. The chain links TRBV28 to TRBJ2-3; the D gene could be TRBD1 or TRBD2 (5 bases each). Germline loops: CDR1 MDHEN, CDR2 SYDVKM. This CDR3 has 15 amino acids. V was shortened by 5 bases and J by 0 bases, with 12 bases between the two germline ends. The CDR3 reads CASSTSGPSTDTQYF. In nucleotides, the CDR3 is TGTGCCAGCAGTACATCGGGGCCTAGCACAGATACGCAGTATTTT.

The CDR3 nucleotides are TGTGCCAGCAGTTTTGTCCGGGAGGACCCGGGCGAGCAGTTCTTC. Amino acid sequence: CASSFVREDPGEQFF. V usage is TRBV12-3 or TRBV12-4 and J usage is TRBJ2-1; 7 bases match TRBD2. This CDR3 is 15 amino acids long. With V trimmed by 3 bases and J by 10 bases, 12 bases remained unmatched.

The chain is built from TRBV3-1 and TRBJ2-1; 7 bases are a match to TRBD2. Germline CDR1 and CDR2: LGHDT and YNNKEL (reference sequence). The CDR3 length is 14 residues. V trimming: 0 bases; J trimming: 15 bases; junction bases outside the gene matches: 11. CDR3 region: CASSQDFGGGLRFF. The CDR3 DNA follows: TGTGCCAGCAGCCAAGATTTTGGGGGAGGGCTGCGGTTCTTC.

The CDR3 bases are TGTGCCAGCAGTACAAGGGTAGGGGAGCTGTTTTTT. This encodes CASSTRVGELFF. This sequence joins TRBV27 and TRBJ2-2; no clear D gene. Trimming stripped 5 bases from V and 8 bases from J, with 9 bases between. This CDR3 has 12 residues. CDR1 is MNHEY, CDR2 SMNVEV, per germline (reference sequence).

The chain carries TRBV7-2 and TRBJ2-1, with 7 positions matching TRBD2. Germline-derived CDR1 and CDR2 are SGHTA and FQGNSA. V was pared by 0 bases and J by 4 bases, with 9 bases of the junction left unmatched. The CDR3 extends over 17 amino acids. DNA for the CDR3: TGTGCCAGCAGCTTAGCGGTGGAACTAGCGTTTTACAATGAGCAGTTCTTC. As protein: CASSLAVELAFYNEQFF.

V usage is TRBV7-3 and J usage is TRBJ2-2, with TRBD2 matching 9 bases. The CDR3 is made up of 18 amino acids. CDR1 and CDR2 from the germline V gene are SGHTA and FQGTGA. After removal of 1 base from V and 1 base from J, the junction contained 7 bases not matched to a gene. The CDR3 spells CASSLMSAGGLNTGELFF. As DNA, the CDR3 is TGTGCCAGCAGCTTAATGTCCGCGGGAGGGTTGAACACCGGGGAGCTGTTTTTT.

This clonotype was seen more than once but under ten times. The chain has TRBV25-1 and TRBJ2-3; D perhaps matches TRBD2 (6 bases). V was clipped by 3 bases and J by 4 bases, with 14 bases between them. The germline CDR1 and CDR2 sequences are MGHDK and SYGVNS. This CDR3 has 15 amino acids. This CDR3 is CASSESGGNADTQYF. The CDR3 coding sequence is TGTGCCAGCAGTGAGAGCGGCGGGAATGCAGATACGCAGTATTTT.

This clonotype has just a few counts. The rearrangement uses TRBV7-3 and TRBJ2-1; no reliable D call. Germline values: CDR1 SGHTA, CDR2 FQGTGA. V lost 1 base, J lost 0 bases, and 7 bases lay in between. The CDR3 runs 15 residues. CDR3 bases: TGTGCCAGCAGCTTAAACGGCCTCTCCTACAATGAGCAGTTCTTC. Its protein is CASSLNGLSYNEQFF.

The V call is TRBV28, the J call TRBJ2-1; D possibly corresponds to TRBD2 (6 bases). The CDR3 extends over 11 amino acids. Germline loops: CDR1 MDHEN, CDR2 SYDVKM. V lost 3 bases, J lost 16 bases, and 13 bases lay in between. CDR3 in amino acids: CASSFRTILFF. The CDR3 nucleotides are TGTGCCAGCAGTTTTAGGACTATCCTTTTCTTC.

The chain carries TRBV28 and TRBJ2-1, with D tentatively TRBD1 (5 bases). The CDR3 has 13 residues. Germline V gene data show CDR1 as MDHEN and CDR2 as SYDVKM. V lost 7 bases and J 8 bases, leaving 15 bases between the germline ends. Here the CDR3 reads CASKVGASYEQFF. The CDR3 nucleotides read TGTGCCAGCAAGGTAGGGGCCTCCTATGAGCAGTTCTTC.

The chain carries TRBV19 and TRBJ1-4; TRBD1 is a possible D gene (5 bases). V gave up 10 bases and J gave up 5 bases, with 17 bases separating them. The CDR3 loop spans 14 amino acids. Looked up from germline, CDR1 is LNHDA and CDR2 is SQIVND (reference sequence). The CDR3 bases are TGTGCCACCTCCCAAGGCGGGGGGAATGAAAAACTGTTTTTT. Protein product: CATSQGGGNEKLFF.

Only a few counts were recorded for this clonotype. V usage is TRBV7-2 and J usage is TRBJ2-7, with TRBD2 as a possible D gene (6 bases). Germline assignment: CDR1 SGHTA and CDR2 FQGNSA. The CDR3 contains 15 residues. Trimming stripped 3 bases from V and 4 bases from J, with 16 bases between. CDR3 residues: CASSFWGSRGYEQYF. The CDR3 nucleotides read TGTGCCAGCAGCTTTTGGGGTAGCCGGGGGTACGAGCAGTACTTC.

This clonotype was detected only a few times. This chain links TRBV19 with TRBJ1-2; no definite D call. Germline lookup yields CDR1 LNHDA and CDR2 SQIVND (reference sequence). There are 12 residues in the CDR3. The V and J ends lost 3 bases and 4 bases respectively, with 6 bases between them. The CDR3 loop is CASSIPGYGYTF. The DNA for the CDR3 is TGTGCCAGTAGTATCCCTGGCTATGGCTACACCTTC.

This clonotype was seen at least ten times. The V and J genes are TRBV28 and TRBJ1-1; D uncertain. V was pared by 3 bases and J by 4 bases, with 6 bases between. The CDR3 loop spans 12 amino acids. Germline V lookup: CDR1 MDHEN, CDR2 SYDVKM. The CDR3 DNA follows: TGTGCCAGCAGTTTCTCAGTCACTGAAGCTTTCTTT. Protein product: CASSFSVTEAFF.

Written as DNA, the CDR3 is TGTGCCAGCAGCGCTCTTCCGTTTACAGGGGCTTTATCCTACAATGAGCAGTTCTTC. Its translation: CASSALPFTGALSYNEQFF. J is TRBJ2-1 and V is TRBV9; 7 bases fit TRBD1. The CDR3 consists of 19 residues. Germline V gene lookup returns CDR1 SGDLS and CDR2 YYNGEE. The ends lost 3 bases at V and 1 base at J; junction bases unmatched: 16.

This chain links TRBV11-2 with TRBJ1-5; D not certain. The CDR3 loop spans 17 amino acids. Germline assignment: CDR1 SGHAT and CDR2 FQNNGV. Trimming pared 5 bases from V and 0 bases from J, leaving 17 bases between. The DNA for the CDR3 is TGTGCCAGCAGCCCCAACGCCGGCCCTTATAGCAATCAGCCCCAGCATTTT. This gives the protein CASSPNAGPYSNQPQHF.

This clonotype was counted at least ten times. Here the CDR3 reads CASSLTYNEQFF. The CDR3 nucleotides read TGTGCCAGCAGTCTTACCTACAATGAGCAGTTCTTC. This chain uses TRBV28 with TRBJ2-1; no firm D call. V was trimmed by 5 bases and J by 2 bases, leaving 4 bases between them. Germline lookup yields CDR1 MDHEN and CDR2 SYDVKM. This CDR3 has 12 residues.

V is TRBV4-3 and J is TRBJ1-2; 10 nucleotides line up with TRBD1. The V segment lost 3 bases and the J segment 7 bases; nucleotides outside the gene matches: 11. The CDR3 has 16 residues. CDR1 and CDR2 from the germline V gene are LGHNA and YSLEER. The CDR3 spells CASSHRPGTGAGGYTF. For the CDR3, the DNA is TGCGCCAGCAGCCACCGTCCCGGGACAGGGGCCGGTGGCTACACCTTC.

The CDR3 sequence: CATSDSRDTGELFF. In DNA form, the CDR3 reads TGTGCCACCAGTGATTCCAGGGACACCGGGGAGCTGTTTTTT. The rearrangement uses TRBV24-1 and TRBJ2-2; possible D gene TRBD1, 5 bases. Germline V lookup: CDR1 KGHDR, CDR2 SFDVKD. The CDR3 consists of 14 residues. With 2 bases removed from V and 3 bases from J, the gap between germline ends came to 6 bases.

This clonotype has at least ten counts. The rearrangement joins TRBV7-8 to TRBJ1-6; maybe TRBD1 (5 bases). The CDR3 is 15 residues long. V was clipped by 4 bases and J by 5 bases, with 12 bases between them. Looked up from germline, CDR1 is SGHVS and CDR2 is FQNEAQ. The CDR3 DNA is TGTGCCAGCAGCTCGGGGCTTAACAATAATTCACCCCTCCACTTT. Its translation: CASSSGLNNNSPLHF.

The gene calls are TRBV12-3 or TRBV12-4 and TRBJ2-5; 7 bases are a match to TRBD2. The CDR3 is made up of 13 amino acids. With V trimmed by 5 bases and J by 9 bases, 9 bases remained unmatched. CDR3 sequence (DNA): TGTGCCAGCAGTCTCACTAGACGGGAGGCCCAGTACTTC. Translation: CASSLTRREAQYF.

The chain couples TRBV9 to TRBJ2-1, with 11 nucleotides matching TRBD2. The junction had 5 bases not matched to a gene; V was cut back by 0 bases and J by 9 bases. The germline gives CDR1 SGDLS, CDR2 YYNGEE. CDR3 length: 15 amino acids. CDR3 sequence (DNA): TGTGCCAGCAGCGTAGCAACTAGCGGGAGTCGTGAGCAGTTCTTC. It encodes CASSVATSGSREQFF.

This clonotype has at least ten counts. DNA for the CDR3: TGTGCCAGCAGCCAAGTCAGGGTAAGCGGCCATGAGCAGTTCTTC. It translates to CASSQVRVSGHEQFF. This rearrangement joins TRBV4-2 to TRBJ2-1; D possibly uses TRBD1 or TRBD2 (5 bases each). Trimming shortened V by 1 base and J by 8 bases, and 15 bases separated the two germline ends. The CDR3 has 15 residues. CDR1 and CDR2 from the germline V gene are LGHNA and YNFKEQ.

This clonotype came up a few times. The genes are TRBV4-1 and TRBJ1-6, with D maybe TRBD1 (5 bases). The CDR3 has 14 amino acids. V was shortened by 1 base and J by 5 bases, with 6 bases between the two germline ends. CDR1 and CDR2 from the germline V gene are MGHRA and YSYEKL. In DNA, the CDR3 is TGCGCCAGCAGCCAAGGAGGGGATAATTCACCCCTCCACTTT. The encoded protein is CASSQGGDNSPLHF.

This sequence joins TRBV7-3 and TRBJ2-7, with D perhaps matching TRBD1 or TRBD2 (6 bases each). V was cut by 4 bases and J by 7 bases, with 17 bases left in between. Germline assignment: CDR1 SGHTA and CDR2 FQGTGA. The CDR3 is 14 amino acids. This chain's CDR3 is CASSSTGGPTEQYF. DNA of the CDR3: TGTGCCAGCAGCTCCACCGGGGGCCCTACGGAGCAGTACTTC.

This clonotype has at least ten counts. The V gene is TRBV12-3 or TRBV12-4, the J gene TRBJ2-7; no clear D. V lost 4 bases and J 0 bases, leaving 4 bases between the germline ends. The CDR3 totals 12 residues. CDR3 in DNA: TGTGCCAGCAGTTCGGACTCCTACGAGCAGTACTTC. It yields the protein CASSSDSYEQYF.

This clonotype was observed once. The chain joins TRBV6-5 to TRBJ1-1; 9 nucleotides align to TRBD1. J lost 4 bases, V lost 0 bases, and 9 bases had no gene match. Per the germline V gene, CDR1 is MNHEY and CDR2 is SVGAGI. The CDR3 totals 17 residues. CDR3 residues: CASSYSGQGSLGTEAFF. CDR3 nucleotides: TGTGCCAGCAGTTACTCGGGACAGGGTTCGCTCGGCACTGAAGCTTTCTTT.

This chain uses TRBV3-1 with TRBJ1-4, with D perhaps TRBD1 (5 bases). This CDR3 is 18 amino acids long. Germline assignment: CDR1 LGHDT and CDR2 YNNKEL (reference sequence). Trimming shortened V by 1 base and J by 8 bases, and 23 bases separated the two germline ends. CDR3 sequence: CASSQGTSMSGFGEKLFF. Written as DNA, the CDR3 is TGTGCCAGCAGCCAAGGCACTTCCATGTCAGGGTTTGGGGAAAAACTGTTTTTT.